The table lists the clone carrying this T cell receptor (beta chain) with a few counts. The target antigen is unknown. Germline V gene lookup returns CDR1 MNHEY and CDR2 SMNVEV (reference sequence). The V gene end was trimmed by 8 bases and the J gene end by 2 bases; junction bases not matched to a gene: 9. CDR3 length: 15 residues. The data were obtained in a study of T-cell memory formation after mild COVID-19. Broader study findings: There was a balanced CD4/CD8 profile in clones contracting day 15 to 85, and later expanders leaned CD4+.

5'RACE primed at constant segments yielded TCR alpha and TCR beta cDNA libraries bearing sample barcodes and UMIs. In TCRdb, the 5' RACE reads were re-called with MiXCR into one record per CDR3 protein. The sample has under 250,000 distinct CDR3 sequences, around 9.1% seen once. Specimen: PBMCs or a T cell subset sorted from them (not recorded which). The V and J genes are TRBV27 and TRBJ2-5; 9 bases are a match to TRBD2. This receptor was taken from a young man who had mild COVID-19 (a few samples of this study predate the infection). Cell type and time point are not known. CDR3 bases: TGTGCCAGCTCCTGGGGGACTAGCCAACAAGAGACCCAGTACTTC. Translated: CASSWGTSQQETQYF.